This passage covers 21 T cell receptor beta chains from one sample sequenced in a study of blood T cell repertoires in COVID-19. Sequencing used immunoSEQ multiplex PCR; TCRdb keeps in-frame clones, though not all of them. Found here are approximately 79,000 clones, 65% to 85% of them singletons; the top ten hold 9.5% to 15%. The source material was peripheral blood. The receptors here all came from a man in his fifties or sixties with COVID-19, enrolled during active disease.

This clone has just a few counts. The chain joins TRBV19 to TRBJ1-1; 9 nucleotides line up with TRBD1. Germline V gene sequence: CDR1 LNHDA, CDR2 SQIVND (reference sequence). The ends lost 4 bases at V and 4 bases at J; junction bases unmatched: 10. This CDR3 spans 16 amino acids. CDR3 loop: CASSNLQGASSTEAFF. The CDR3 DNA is TGTGCCAGTAGTAACCTACAGGGGGCTAGCAGCACTGAAGCTTTCTTT.

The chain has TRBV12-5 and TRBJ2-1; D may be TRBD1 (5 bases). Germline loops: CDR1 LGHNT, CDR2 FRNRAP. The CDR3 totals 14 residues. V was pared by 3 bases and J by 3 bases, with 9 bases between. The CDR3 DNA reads TGTGCTAGTGGTTTTTGGGGCAGCTACAATGAGCAGTTCTTC. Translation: CASGFWGSYNEQFF.

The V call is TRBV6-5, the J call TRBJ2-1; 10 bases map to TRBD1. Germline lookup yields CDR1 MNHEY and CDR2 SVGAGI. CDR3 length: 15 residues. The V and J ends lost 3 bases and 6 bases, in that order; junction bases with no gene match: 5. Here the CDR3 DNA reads TGTGCCAGCAGTTATTCCGGGACAGGGGTCAATGAGCAGTTCTTC. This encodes CASSYSGTGVNEQFF.

The CDR3 DNA follows: TGTGCCAGCAGTTCCCAGGGGGCTACTGAAGCTTTCTTT. Residues: CASSSQGATEAFF. The chain is built from TRBV27 and TRBJ1-1; 8 positions match TRBD1. The CDR3 contains 13 residues. The germline gives CDR1 MNHEY, CDR2 SMNVEV (reference sequence). With 4 bases clipped from V and 5 bases from J, the junction kept 3 bases outside the gene matches.

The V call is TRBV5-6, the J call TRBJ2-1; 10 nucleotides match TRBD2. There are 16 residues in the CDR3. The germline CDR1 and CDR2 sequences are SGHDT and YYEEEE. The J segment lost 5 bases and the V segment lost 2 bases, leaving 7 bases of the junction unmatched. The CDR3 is CASSFERGGTHNEQFF. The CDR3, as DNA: TGTGCCAGCAGCTTCGAGCGGGGGGGAACCCACAATGAGCAGTTCTTC.

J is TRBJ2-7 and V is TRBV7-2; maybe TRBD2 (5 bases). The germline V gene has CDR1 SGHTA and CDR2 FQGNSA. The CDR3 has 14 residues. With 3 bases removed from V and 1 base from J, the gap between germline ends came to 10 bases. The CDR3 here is CASSFPGLSYEQYF. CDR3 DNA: TGTGCCAGCAGCTTCCCTGGACTGTCCTACGAGCAGTACTTC.

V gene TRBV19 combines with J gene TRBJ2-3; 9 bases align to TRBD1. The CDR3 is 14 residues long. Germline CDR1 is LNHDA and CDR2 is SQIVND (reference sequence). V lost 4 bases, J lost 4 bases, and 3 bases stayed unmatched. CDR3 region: CASSRTGVPDTQYF. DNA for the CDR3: TGTGCCAGTAGTAGGACAGGGGTCCCAGATACGCAGTATTTT.

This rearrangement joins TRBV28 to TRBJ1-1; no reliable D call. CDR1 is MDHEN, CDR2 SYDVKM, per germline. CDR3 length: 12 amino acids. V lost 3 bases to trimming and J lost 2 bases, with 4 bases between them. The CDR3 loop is CASSFPNTEAFF. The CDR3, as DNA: TGTGCCAGCAGTTTCCCTAACACTGAAGCTTTCTTT.

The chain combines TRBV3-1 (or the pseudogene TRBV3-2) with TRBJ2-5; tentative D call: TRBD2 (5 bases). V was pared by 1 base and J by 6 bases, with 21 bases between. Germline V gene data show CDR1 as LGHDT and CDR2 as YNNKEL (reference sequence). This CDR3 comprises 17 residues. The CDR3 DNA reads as TGTGCCAGCAGCCAAGTTTTGGCGGGCCTACAATTAAAGACCCAGTACTTC. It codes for CASSQVLAGLQLKTQYF.

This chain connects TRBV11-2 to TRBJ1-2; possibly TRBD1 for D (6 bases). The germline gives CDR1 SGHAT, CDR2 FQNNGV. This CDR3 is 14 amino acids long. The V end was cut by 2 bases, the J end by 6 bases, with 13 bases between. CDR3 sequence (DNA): TGTGCCAGCAGCTTAACCAGGGGAACGAATGGCTACACCTTC. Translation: CASSLTRGTNGYTF.

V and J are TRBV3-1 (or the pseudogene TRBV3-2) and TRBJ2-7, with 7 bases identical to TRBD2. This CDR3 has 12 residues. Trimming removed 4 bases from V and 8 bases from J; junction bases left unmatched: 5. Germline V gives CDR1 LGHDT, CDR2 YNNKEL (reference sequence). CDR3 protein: CASSLQSGKQYF. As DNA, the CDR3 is TGTGCCAGCAGCCTTCAAAGCGGGAAGCAGTACTTC.

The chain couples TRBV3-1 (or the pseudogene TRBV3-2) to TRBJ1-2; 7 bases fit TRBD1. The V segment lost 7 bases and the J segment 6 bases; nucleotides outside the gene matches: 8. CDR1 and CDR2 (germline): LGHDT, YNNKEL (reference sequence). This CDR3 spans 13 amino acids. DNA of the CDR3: TGTGCCAGCACCCCTACAGGGGTCGATGGCTACACCTTC. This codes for CASTPTGVDGYTF.

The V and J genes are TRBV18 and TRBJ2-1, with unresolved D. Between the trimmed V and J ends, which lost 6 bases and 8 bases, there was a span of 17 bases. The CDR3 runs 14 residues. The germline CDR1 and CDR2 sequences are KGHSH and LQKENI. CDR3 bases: TGTGCCAGCTCCATACTGGAGATAATCGATGAGCAGTTCTTC. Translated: CASSILEIIDEQFF. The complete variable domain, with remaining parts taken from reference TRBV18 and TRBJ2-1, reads NAGVMQNPRHLVRRRGQEARLRCSPMKGHSHVYWYRQLPEEGLKFMVYLQKENIIDESGMPKERFSAEFPKEGPSILRIQQVVRGDSAAYFCASSILEIIDEQFFGPGTRLTVL.

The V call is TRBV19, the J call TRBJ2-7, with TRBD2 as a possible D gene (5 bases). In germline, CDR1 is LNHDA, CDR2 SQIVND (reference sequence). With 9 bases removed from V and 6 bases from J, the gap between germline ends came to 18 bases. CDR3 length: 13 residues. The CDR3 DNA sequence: TGTGCCAGCAAGACTCCGGCGGGTTCCGAGCAGTACTTC. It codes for CASKTPAGSEQYF. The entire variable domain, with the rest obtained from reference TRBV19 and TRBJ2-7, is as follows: DGGITQSPKYLFRKEGQNVTLSCEQNLNHDAMYWYRQDPGQGLRLIYYSQIVNDFQKGDIAEGYSVSREKKESFPLTVTSAQKNPTAFYLCASKTPAGSEQYFGPGTRLTVT.

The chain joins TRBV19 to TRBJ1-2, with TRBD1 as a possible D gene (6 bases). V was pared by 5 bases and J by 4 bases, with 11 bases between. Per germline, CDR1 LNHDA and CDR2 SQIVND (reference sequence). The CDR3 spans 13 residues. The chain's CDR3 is CASSPGDPYGYTF. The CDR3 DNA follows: TGTGCCAGTAGTCCAGGGGACCCCTATGGCTACACCTTC.

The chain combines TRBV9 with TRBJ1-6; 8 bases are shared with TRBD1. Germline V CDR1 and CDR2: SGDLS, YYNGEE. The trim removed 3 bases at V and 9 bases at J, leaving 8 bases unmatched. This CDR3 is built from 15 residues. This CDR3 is CASSAAQGAGSPLHF. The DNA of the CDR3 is TGTGCCAGCAGCGCGGCCCAGGGGGCCGGTTCACCCCTCCACTTT.

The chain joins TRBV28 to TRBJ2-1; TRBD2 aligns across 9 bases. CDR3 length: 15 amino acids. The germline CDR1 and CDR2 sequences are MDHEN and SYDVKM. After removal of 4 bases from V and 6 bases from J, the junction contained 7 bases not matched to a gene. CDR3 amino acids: CASSSFAGGVNEQFF. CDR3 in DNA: TGTGCCAGCAGTTCCTTTGCGGGAGGGGTCAATGAGCAGTTCTTC.

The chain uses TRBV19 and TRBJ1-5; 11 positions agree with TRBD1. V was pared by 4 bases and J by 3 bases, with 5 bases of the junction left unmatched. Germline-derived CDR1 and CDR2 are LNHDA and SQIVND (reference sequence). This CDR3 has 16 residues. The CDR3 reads CASSTWDRGNNQPQHF. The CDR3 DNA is TGTGCCAGTAGTACCTGGGACAGGGGGAACAATCAGCCCCAGCATTTT.

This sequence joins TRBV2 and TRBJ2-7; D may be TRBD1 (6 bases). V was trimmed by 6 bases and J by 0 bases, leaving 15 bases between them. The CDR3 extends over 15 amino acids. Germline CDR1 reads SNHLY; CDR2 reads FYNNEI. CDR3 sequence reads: CASRPTRDISYEQYF. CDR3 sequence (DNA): TGTGCCAGCAGGCCCACCCGGGACATCTCCTACGAGCAGTACTTC.

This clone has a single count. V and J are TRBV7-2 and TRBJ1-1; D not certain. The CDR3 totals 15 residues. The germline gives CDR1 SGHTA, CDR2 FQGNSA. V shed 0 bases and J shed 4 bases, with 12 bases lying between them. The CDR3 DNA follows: TGTGCCAGCAGCTTAGCCCTTATCACAGTCACTGAAGCTTTCTTT. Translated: CASSLALITVTEAFF.

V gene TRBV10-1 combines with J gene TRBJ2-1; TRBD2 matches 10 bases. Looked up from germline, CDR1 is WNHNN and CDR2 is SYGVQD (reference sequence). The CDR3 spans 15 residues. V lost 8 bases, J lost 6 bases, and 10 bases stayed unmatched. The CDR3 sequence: CASSSGSLHGNEQFF. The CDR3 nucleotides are TGCGCCAGCTCTAGCGGGAGCCTACACGGCAATGAGCAGTTCTTC.